Listed below are T cell receptor beta chains from one sample, sequenced in a study of shared clonotypes between healthy human individuals. Generated by immunoSEQ multiplex PCR, the TCRdb table keeps only in-frame clones and is missing some. The table has over 2 million clones, roughly 90% seen once. The sequenced sample consisted of naive CD4+ T cells from PBMCs. The receptors here all came from a man between 18 and 35 years old in good health. Some clones in this sample may be carry-over from other donors' samples. Each CDR3 is given without its conserved first and last residue. For some rows the clone size is stated as once, few or many, or as a class when expanded; others skip it.

-	TRBV7-2	TRBJ2-2	ASRNRGLAGEGTGELF
-	TRBV15	TRBJ2-7	ATSRDLSGQIIPYEQY
once	TRBV30	TRBJ2-7	AWTGQGIEQY
-	TRBV7-2	TRBJ2-1	ASSLVTSGRRNEQF
-	TRBV18	TRBJ2-3	ASSRDRGEDTQY
-	TRBV6-5	TRBJ2-1	ASSYGRAYNEQF
-	TRBV12-2	TRBJ2-3	ALVSGLAALRHTDTQY
-	TRBV5-1	TRBJ2-7	ASSLDSGASYEQY
-	TRBV28	TRBJ1-4	ASSLGGSATNEKLF
-	TRBV9	TRBJ2-5	ASSVVSEETQY
-	TRBV6-5	TRBJ2-1	ASSYLRGGPHNEQF
-	TRBV7-6	TRBJ1-3	ASSQRVVAGAGNTIY
once	TRBV12-5	TRBJ1-1	ASAQPSQAEAF
-	TRBV6-5	TRBJ1-6	ASSYSQPSPLH
-	TRBV28	TRBJ1-2	ASSPINPNYGYT
-	TRBV5-1	TRBJ2-1	ASSPYRDRGLTYNEQF
-	TRBV30	TRBJ2-1	ACKATASEQF
-	TRBV28	TRBJ2-1	ASTRDSEGEQF
-	TRBV4-2	TRBJ2-7	ASSQDFRMQASRAYEQY
-	TRBV5-8	TRBJ1-2	ASTPGQGVYGYT
-	TRBV11-3	TRBJ2-1	ASSPSGRTNSEQF
-	TRBV5-1	TRBJ1-4	ASSPGATRGSEKLF
-	TRBV2	TRBJ2-7	ASRVEGTTYEQY
-	TRBV28	TRBJ2-7	ASSEPGSSYEQY
-	TRBV5-1	TRBJ2-5	ASSGLSQETQY
once	TRBV9	TRBJ1-1	ASSPGGPRPEAF
-	TRBV5-1	TRBJ2-1	ASSTTPMGLRNEQF
once	TRBV27	TRBJ1-5	ASSLYRSRGDSNQPQH
once	TRBV5-4	TRBJ2-3	ASSLAFTDTQY
-	TRBV11-2	TRBJ1-1	ASSWPQGQGQTEAF
-	TRBV10-1	TRBJ1-1	ASSESGGLNTEAF
-	TRBV18	TRBJ2-7	ASSPVQGTYEQY
-	TRBV5-4	TRBJ2-7	ASSAGLATVEQY
few	TRBV28	TRBJ1-2	ASSSPPGGYT
-	TRBV5-1	TRBJ1-2	ASSDGQDYGYT
-	TRBV29-1	TRBJ1-1	SVEVMDRFMNTEAF
-	TRBV6-1	TRBJ2-1	ASSDQFGTGVHEQF
-	TRBV6-6	TRBJ2-7	ASSWRLAGNIYEQY
-	TRBV7-2	TRBJ2-7	ASSLEWGGPEQY
few	TRBV29-1	TRBJ1-1	SAHRNEAF
-	TRBV7-6	TRBJ1-1	ASSRGQNTEAF
-	TRBV5-6	TRBJ1-1	ASSLAGYGTREAF
-	TRBV4-2	TRBJ2-2	ASSPRGLAGGLDTGELF
-	TRBV4-2	TRBJ2-5	ASSSGDSGETQY
-	TRBV5-6	TRBJ2-1	ASSHRRVAGDTYNEQF
-	TRBV5-5	TRBJ1-2	ASTLGRTGWYGYT
-	TRBV5-8	TRBJ1-1	ASSLAGTVGRAF
-	TRBV23-1	TRBJ1-5	ATYGQGAFQPQH
few	TRBV27	TRBJ2-2	ASSLRRVNPGELF
-	TRBV28	TRBJ2-2	ASSLVFPYTLSIRTNTGELF
-	TRBV29-1	TRBJ1-2	SVGATGANYGYT
-	TRBV10-3	TRBJ2-1	AISGGGSAAPWVQF
-	TRBV5-8	TRBJ2-3	ASSTRGGRVVGSTDTQY
-	TRBV30	TRBJ1-1	ASGTGGRSTEAF